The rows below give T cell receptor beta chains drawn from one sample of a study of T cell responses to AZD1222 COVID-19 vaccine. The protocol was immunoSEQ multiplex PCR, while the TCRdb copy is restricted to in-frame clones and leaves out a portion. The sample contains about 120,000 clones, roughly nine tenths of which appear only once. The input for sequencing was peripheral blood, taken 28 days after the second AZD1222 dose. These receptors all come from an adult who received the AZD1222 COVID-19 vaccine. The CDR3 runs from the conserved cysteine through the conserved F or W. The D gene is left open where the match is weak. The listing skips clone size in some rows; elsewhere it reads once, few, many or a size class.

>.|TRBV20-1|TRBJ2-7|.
TGCAGTGCTCTCCAGGGAAGCGAGCAGTACTTC
CSALQGSEQYF
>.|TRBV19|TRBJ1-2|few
TGTGCCAGTAGTAGGGGCACCGGGTACCTCTGGTTTGGCGGCTACACCTTC
CASSRGTGYLWFGGYTF
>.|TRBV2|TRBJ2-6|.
TGTGCCAGGAAAGAACCGGGGCAGGGAGTGGTACTTGGGGCCAACGTCCTGACTTTC
CARKEPGQGVVLGANVLTF
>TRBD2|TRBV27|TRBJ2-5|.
TGTGCCAGCAGTTTATATTATCCTAGCGGGAGGGCCCAAGAGACCCAGTACTTC
CASSLYYPSGRAQETQYF
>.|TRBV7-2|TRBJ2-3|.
TGTGCCAGCAGCCTCCAAGGCGGTTTAACAGATACGCAGTATTTT
CASSLQGGLTDTQYF
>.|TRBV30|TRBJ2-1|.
TGTGCCTGGAGCGATCTTCCGCCCAATGAGCAGTTCTTC
CAWSDLPPNEQFF
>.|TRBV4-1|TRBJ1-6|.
TGCGCCAGCAGCCAAGCCCTCCGGGGCCTTAATTCACCCCTCCACTTT
CASSQALRGLNSPLHF
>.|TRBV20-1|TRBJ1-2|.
TGCAGTGCTAATTACAACTATGGCTACACCTTC
CSANYNYGYTF
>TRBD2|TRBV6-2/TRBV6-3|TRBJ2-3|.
TGTGCCAGCAGTTACTCGGAGCGGGAGGGCCCAGATACGCAGTATTTT
CASSYSEREGPDTQYF
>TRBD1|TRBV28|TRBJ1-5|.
TGTGCCAGCAGTCTAAGGACAGGAAGCAATCAGCCCCAGCATTTT
CASSLRTGSNQPQHF
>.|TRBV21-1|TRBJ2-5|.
TGTGCCAGCAGCAACCAGTTGAAAGTAGAAGAGTACTTC
CASSNQLKVEEYF
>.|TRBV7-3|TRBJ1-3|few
TGTGCCAGCAGCGCCACGGGACATACCTCTGGAAACACCATATATTTT
CASSATGHTSGNTIYF
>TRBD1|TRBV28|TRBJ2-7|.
TGTGCCAGCAGACGACAGGGGGCCTACGAGCAGTACTTC
CASRRQGAYEQYF
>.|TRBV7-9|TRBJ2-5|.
TGTGCCAGCAGCTTAGACGGGGTGGAGACCCAGTACTTC
CASSLDGVETQYF
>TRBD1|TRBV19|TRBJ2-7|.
TGTGCCAGTAGTACGGGACAGGGTTCAAAAGAGCAGTACTTC
CASSTGQGSKEQYF
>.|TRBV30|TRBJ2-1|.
TGTGCCTGGAGTAGCCGGGAGTGGAACTACAATGAGCAGTTCTTC
CAWSSREWNYNEQFF
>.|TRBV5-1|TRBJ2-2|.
TGCGCCAGCAGCTTCAACAGGGAAAACACCGGGGAGCTGTTTTTT
CASSFNRENTGELFF
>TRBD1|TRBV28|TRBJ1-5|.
TGTGCCAGCGCGAGGGACAGGGGCACATTTAGCAATCAGCCCCAGCATTTT
CASARDRGTFSNQPQHF
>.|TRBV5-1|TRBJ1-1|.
TGCGCCAGCAGCTTGGGACTCAGGGATGATAAGCGCACTGAAGCTTTCTTT
CASSLGLRDDKRTEAFF
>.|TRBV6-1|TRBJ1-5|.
TGTGCCAGCAGGGAAGGGAGTGCACCTTATCAGCCCCAGCATTTT
CASREGSAPYQPQHF
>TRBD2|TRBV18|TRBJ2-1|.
TGTGCCAGCTCACCCCCCGTTTCGCGGGAGGGCCGCAATGAGCAGTTCTTC
CASSPPVSREGRNEQFF
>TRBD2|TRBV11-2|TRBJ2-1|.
TGTGCCAGCAGCTCGGGACTAGCGGGAGTCCTTGAGCAGTTCTTC
CASSSGLAGVLEQFF
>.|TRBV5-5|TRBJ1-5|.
TGTGCCAGCAGCGTGGACAGATGGGAGCCCCAGCATTTT
CASSVDRWEPQHF
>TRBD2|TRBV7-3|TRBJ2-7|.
TGTGCCAGCAGCCTTCAGGGACCGGGACTAGCGGGAGGGGGCGAGCAGTACTTC
CASSLQGPGLAGGGEQYF
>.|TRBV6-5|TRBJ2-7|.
TGTGCCAGCAGTATCCACAGAAGTCTGGCCTACGAGCAGTACTTC
CASSIHRSLAYEQYF
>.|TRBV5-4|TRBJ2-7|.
TGTGCCAGCAGCTCGGCGCACGGAGAGAATGAGCAGTACTTC
CASSSAHGENEQYF
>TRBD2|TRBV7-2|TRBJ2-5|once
TGTGCCAGCAGCTTAACTCGCGGGAGCGGGTTGGAGACCCAGTACTTC
CASSLTRGSGLETQYF
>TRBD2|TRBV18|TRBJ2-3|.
TGTGCCAGCTCACTTTCCGGGACTAGCGGCACAGATACGCAGTATTTT
CASSLSGTSGTDTQYF
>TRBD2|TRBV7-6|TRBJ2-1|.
TGTGCCAGCAGCCTACGACTAGCGGGAGGGAATGAGCAGTTCTTC
CASSLRLAGGNEQFF
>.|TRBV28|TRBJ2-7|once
TGTGCCAGCAGTTTAGGGCGGTTTAGGTACGAGCAGTACTTC
CASSLGRFRYEQYF
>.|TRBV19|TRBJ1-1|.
TGTGCCAGTAGTATAGATCCGGTCACTGAAGCTTTCTTT
CASSIDPVTEAFF
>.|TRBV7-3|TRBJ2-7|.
TGTGCCAGCAGCTTAATTGGCAGCCCATCCGAGCAGTACTTC
CASSLIGSPSEQYF
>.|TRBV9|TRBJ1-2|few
TGTGCCAGCAGCGGGTATACTTTTGAAGACCATGGCTACACCTTC
CASSGYTFEDHGYTF
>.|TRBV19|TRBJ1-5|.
TGTGCCAGTAGTATAATCGCAATAGATCAGCCCCAGCATTTT
CASSIIAIDQPQHF
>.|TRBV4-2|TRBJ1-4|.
TGTGCCAGCAGCCAAAACGGCGGGCTGACTAATGAAAAACTGTTTTTT
CASSQNGGLTNEKLFF
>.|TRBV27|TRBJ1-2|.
TGTGCCAGCAGTCTACAGGGTATAGGTGGCTACACCTTC
CASSLQGIGGYTF
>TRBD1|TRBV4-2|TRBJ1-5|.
TGTGCCAGCAGCCCTGGGACAGGGAATCAGCCCCAGCATTTT
CASSPGTGNQPQHF
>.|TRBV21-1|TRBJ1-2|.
TGTGCCAGCAGCAAAGCGCTCGGGGGCGCCGGCTATGGCTACACCTTC
CASSKALGGAGYGYTF
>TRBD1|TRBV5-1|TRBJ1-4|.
TGCGCCAGCAGCTGCCGGGACAGGGGCCCTAAAGGTAATGAAAAACTGTTTTTT
CASSCRDRGPKGNEKLFF
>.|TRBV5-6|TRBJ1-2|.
TGTGCCAGCAGCTTGGATCCCACAGAGTTCTATGGCTACACCTTC
CASSLDPTEFYGYTF
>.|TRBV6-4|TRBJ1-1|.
TGTGCCAGCAGTGCCGTAGACGGTTTCACTGAAGCTTTCTTT
CASSAVDGFTEAFF
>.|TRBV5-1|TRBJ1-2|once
TGCGCCAGCAGCTTGGCAGGTGTCCTAGATGGCTACACCTTC
CASSLAGVLDGYTF
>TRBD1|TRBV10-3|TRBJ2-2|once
TGTGCCATCAGCAGACAGGGAGCGAACACCGGGGAGCTGTTTTTT
CAISRQGANTGELFF
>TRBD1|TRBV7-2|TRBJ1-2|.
TGTGCCAGCAGCTTAGTGGGAGGACAGGGAGGATATGGCTACACCTTC
CASSLVGGQGGYGYTF
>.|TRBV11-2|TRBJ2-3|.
TGTGCCAGCAGCTTAGGTAGGGTAGGGAACACAGATACGCAGTATTTT
CASSLGRVGNTDTQYF
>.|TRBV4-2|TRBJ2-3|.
TGTGCCAGCAGCCAAGATTTGCGTAATGGCGTAAGCACAGATACGCAGTATTTT
CASSQDLRNGVSTDTQYF
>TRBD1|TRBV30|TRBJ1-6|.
TGTGCCTGGAGTGTAGCGGGACAGGGGAATTCACCCCTCCACTTT
CAWSVAGQGNSPLHF
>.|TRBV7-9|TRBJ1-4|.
TGTGCCAGCAGCTTAGCGAACAGTAATGAAAAACTGTTTTTT
CASSLANSNEKLFF
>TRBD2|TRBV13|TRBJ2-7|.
TGTGCCAGCAGCTGGACCGGGACTATGTACGAGCAGTACTTC
CASSWTGTMYEQYF
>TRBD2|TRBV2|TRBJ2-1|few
TGTGCCAGCAGTGAGGTGGGACTAGCAAGCAATGAGCAGTTCTTC
CASSEVGLASNEQFF